These T cell receptor beta chains were read from a single sample in a study of beta chain features in type 1 diabetes. Only in-frame clones appear in the TCRdb table, and some are missing; sequencing was by immunoSEQ multiplex PCR. Found here are roughly 700,000 clones, around 15% of them singletons; the top ten hold less than 0.025%. Specimen: naive CD4+ T cells from blood. The receptors were gathered from a man aged 18 to 29 with type 1 diabetes. CDR3s include the opening cysteine and the closing phenylalanine or tryptophan. A D gene is named only where the DNA matches it firmly. Only some rows state a clone size, as once, few, many or a class for expanded clones.

abundance	v_gene	j_gene	d_gene	CDR3aa	CDR3nt
-	TRBV5-6	TRBJ2-5	-	CASSERETQYF	TGTGCCAGCAGCGAACGAGAGACCCAGTACTTC
few	TRBV29-1	TRBJ2-2	-	CSVHSTGELFF	TGCAGCGTACATTCCACCGGGGAGCTGTTTTTT
few	TRBV5-4	TRBJ2-7	TRBD1	CASSPGDSSYEQYF	TGTGCCAGCAGCCCCGGGGACAGCTCCTACGAGCAGTACTTC
-	TRBV2	TRBJ2-2	-	CASGGPNTGELFF	TGTGCCAGCGGGGGACCCAACACCGGGGAGCTGTTTTTT
few	TRBV5-6	TRBJ1-1	-	CASSLYSRVRRDTEAFF	TGTGCCAGCAGCCTGTACTCCAGGGTTCGGAGGGACACTGAAGCTTTCTTT
-	TRBV5-1	TRBJ2-5	TRBD1	CASSQGQGWETQYF	TGCGCCAGCAGCCAGGGACAGGGCTGGGAGACCCAGTACTTC
few	TRBV10-3	TRBJ2-7	TRBD1	CAIRRGQGPYEQYF	TGTGCCATCAGGCGGGGACAGGGTCCCTACGAGCAGTACTTC
few	TRBV6-6	TRBJ2-5	-	CASRTDGETQYF	TGTGCCAGCAGGACGGACGGGGAGACCCAGTACTTC
-	TRBV15	TRBJ2-1	TRBD2	CATSRVTAGGRFF	TGTGCCACCAGCAGAGTTACGGCGGGGGGGCGATTCTTC
few	TRBV29-1	TRBJ1-5	-	CSVVGGLNQPQHF	TGCAGCGTTGTCGGAGGGTTGAACCAGCCCCAGCATTTT
few	TRBV11-1	TRBJ2-1	TRBD1	CASQDRGSYNEQFF	TGTGCCAGCCAAGACAGGGGCTCCTACAATGAGCAGTTCTTC
-	TRBV30	TRBJ1-1	-	CAWRAQGTEAFF	TGTGCCTGGAGAGCCCAGGGTACTGAAGCTTTCTTT
few	TRBV6-1	TRBJ1-4	-	CASSESRLGNEKLFF	TGTGCCAGCAGTGAAAGTAGGCTAGGGAATGAAAAACTGTTTTTT
few	TRBV9	TRBJ1-4	-	CASSARPVLLNEKLFF	TGTGCCAGCAGCGCCCGTCCGGTCCTCCTAAATGAAAAACTGTTTTTT